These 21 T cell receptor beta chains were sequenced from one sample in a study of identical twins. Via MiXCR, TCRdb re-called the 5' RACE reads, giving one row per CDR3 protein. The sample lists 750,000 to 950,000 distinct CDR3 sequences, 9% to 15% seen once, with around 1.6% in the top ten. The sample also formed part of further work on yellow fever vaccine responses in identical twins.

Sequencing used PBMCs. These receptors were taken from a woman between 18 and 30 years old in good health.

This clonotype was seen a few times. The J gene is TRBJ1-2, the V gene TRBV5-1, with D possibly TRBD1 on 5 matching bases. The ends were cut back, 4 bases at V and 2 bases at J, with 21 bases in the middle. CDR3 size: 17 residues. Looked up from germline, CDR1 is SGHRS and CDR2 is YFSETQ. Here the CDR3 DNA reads TGCGCCAGCAGCGCACTCTTCATTTTAGGGGCCAACTATGGCTACACCTTC. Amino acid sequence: CASSALFILGANYGYTF.

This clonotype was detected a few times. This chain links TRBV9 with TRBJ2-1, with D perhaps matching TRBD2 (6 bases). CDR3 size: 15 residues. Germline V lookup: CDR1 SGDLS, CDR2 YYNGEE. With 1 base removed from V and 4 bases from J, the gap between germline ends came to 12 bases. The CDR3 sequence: CASSVLVRGYNEQFF. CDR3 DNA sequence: TGTGCCAGCAGCGTATTAGTTCGGGGGTACAATGAGCAGTTCTTC.

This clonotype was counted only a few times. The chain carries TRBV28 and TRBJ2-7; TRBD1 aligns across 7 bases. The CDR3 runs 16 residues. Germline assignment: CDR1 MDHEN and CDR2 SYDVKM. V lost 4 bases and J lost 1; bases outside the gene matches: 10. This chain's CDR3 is CASSSFSRDSSYEQYF. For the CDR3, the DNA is TGTGCCAGCAGTTCCTTCTCTCGGGACAGTTCCTACGAGCAGTACTTC. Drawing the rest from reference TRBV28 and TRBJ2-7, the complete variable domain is DVKVTQSSRYLVKRTGEKVFLECVQDMDHENMFWYRQDPGLGLRLIYFSYDVKMKEKGDIPEGYSVSREKKERFSLILESASTNQTSMYLCASSSFSRDSSYEQYFGPGTRLTVT.

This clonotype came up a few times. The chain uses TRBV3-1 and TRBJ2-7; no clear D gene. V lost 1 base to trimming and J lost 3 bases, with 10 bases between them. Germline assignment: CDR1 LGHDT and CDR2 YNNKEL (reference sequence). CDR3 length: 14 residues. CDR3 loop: CASSQVGSVYEQYF. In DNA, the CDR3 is TGTGCCAGCAGCCAAGTGGGATCCGTCTACGAGCAGTACTTC.

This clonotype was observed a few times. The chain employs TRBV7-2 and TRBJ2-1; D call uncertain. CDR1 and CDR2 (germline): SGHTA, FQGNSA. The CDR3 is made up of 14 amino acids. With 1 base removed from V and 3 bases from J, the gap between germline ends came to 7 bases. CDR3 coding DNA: TGTGCCAGCAGCTTAGACCCCGACTACAATGAGCAGTTCTTC. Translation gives CASSLDPDYNEQFF.

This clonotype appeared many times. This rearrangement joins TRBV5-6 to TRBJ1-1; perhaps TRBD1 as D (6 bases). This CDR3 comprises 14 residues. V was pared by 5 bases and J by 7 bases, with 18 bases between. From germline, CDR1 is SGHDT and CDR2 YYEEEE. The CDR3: CASSSLGGYREAFF. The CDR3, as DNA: TGTGCCAGCAGTTCCTTAGGGGGGTACCGTGAAGCTTTCTTT.

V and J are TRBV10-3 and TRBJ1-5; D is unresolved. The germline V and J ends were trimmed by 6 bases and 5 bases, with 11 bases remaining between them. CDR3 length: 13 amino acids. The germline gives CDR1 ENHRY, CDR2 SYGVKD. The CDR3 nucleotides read TGTGCCATCAGGGAGGGTGGCGATCAGCCCCAGCATTTT. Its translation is CAIREGGDQPQHF.

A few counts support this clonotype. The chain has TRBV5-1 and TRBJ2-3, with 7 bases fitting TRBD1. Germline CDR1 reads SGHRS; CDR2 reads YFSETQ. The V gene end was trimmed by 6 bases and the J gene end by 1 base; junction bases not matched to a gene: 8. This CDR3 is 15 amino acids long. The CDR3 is CASTTRQGGTDTQYF. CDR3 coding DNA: TGCGCCAGCACCACCAGACAGGGCGGCACAGATACGCAGTATTTT. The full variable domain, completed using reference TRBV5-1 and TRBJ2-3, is KAGVTQTPRYLIKTRGQQVTLSCSPISGHRSVSWYQQTPGQGLQFLFEYFSETQRNKGNFPGRFSGRQFSNSRSEMNVSTLELGDSALYLCASTTRQGGTDTQYFGPGTRLTVL.

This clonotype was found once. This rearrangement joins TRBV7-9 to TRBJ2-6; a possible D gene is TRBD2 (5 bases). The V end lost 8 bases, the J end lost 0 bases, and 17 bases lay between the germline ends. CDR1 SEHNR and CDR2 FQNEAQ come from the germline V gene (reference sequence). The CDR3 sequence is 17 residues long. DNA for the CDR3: TGTGCCAGCCGTAGAGGGCAGGCCCTCTCTGGGGCCAACGTCCTGACTTTC. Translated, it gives CASRRGQALSGANVLTF. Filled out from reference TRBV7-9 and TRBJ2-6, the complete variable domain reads DTGVSQNPRHKITKRGQNVTFRCDPISEHNRLYWYRQTLGQGPEFLTYFQNEAQLEKSRLLSDRFSAERPKGSFSTLEIQRTEQGDSAMYLCASRRGQALSGANVLTFGAGSRLTVL.

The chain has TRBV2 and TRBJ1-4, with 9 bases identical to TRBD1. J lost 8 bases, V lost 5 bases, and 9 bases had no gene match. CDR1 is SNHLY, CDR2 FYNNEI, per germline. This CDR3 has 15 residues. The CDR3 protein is CASSWSGQGNEKLFF. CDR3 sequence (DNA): TGTGCCAGCAGTTGGTCGGGACAGGGAAACGAAAAACTGTTTTTT.

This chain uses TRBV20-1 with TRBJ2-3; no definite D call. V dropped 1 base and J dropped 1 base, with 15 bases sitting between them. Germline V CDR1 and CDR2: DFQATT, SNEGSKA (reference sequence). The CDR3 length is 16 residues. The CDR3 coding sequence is TGCAGTGCTAGAGTCCGAAGGAAGGGTGGCACAGATACGCAGTATTTT. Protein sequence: CSARVRRKGGTDTQYF.

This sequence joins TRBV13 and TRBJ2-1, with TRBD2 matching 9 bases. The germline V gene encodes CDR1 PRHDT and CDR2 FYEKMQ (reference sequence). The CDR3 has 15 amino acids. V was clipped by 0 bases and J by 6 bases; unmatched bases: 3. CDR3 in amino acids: CASSLGLAGFNEQFF. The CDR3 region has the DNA TGTGCCAGCAGCTTAGGGCTAGCGGGATTCAATGAGCAGTTCTTC.

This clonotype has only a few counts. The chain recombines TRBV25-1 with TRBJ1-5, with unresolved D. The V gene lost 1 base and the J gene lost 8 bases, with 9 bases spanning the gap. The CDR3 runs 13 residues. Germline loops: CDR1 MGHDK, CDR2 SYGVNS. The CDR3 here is CASSELRREPQHF. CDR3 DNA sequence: TGTGCCAGCAGTGAATTGAGGCGGGAGCCCCAGCATTTT.

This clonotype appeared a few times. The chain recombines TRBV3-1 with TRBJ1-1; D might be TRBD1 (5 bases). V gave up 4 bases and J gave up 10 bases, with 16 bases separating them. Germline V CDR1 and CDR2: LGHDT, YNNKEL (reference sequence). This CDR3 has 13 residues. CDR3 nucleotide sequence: TGTGCCAGCAGCCCGGGGGGGAAAATTGCAGCTTTCTTT. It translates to CASSPGGKIAAFF.

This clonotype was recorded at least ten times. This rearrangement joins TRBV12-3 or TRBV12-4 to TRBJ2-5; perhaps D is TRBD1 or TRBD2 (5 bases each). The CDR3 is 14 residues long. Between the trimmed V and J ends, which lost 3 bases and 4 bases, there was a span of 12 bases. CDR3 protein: CASSLGDGGETQYF. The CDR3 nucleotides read TGTGCCAGCAGTTTGGGGGATGGCGGAGAGACCCAGTACTTC.

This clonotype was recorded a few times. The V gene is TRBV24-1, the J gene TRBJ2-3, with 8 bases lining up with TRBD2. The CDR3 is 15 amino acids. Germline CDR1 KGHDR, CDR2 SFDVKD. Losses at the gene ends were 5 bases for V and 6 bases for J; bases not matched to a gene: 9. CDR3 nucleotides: TGTGCCACCAGTGCTACGGGGGGGTCGCCGGATACGCAGTATTTT. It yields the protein CATSATGGSPDTQYF.

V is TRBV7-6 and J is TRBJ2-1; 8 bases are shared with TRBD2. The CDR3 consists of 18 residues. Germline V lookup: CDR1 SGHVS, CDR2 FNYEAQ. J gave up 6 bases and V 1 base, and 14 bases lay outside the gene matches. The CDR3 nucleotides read TGTGCCAGCAGCTTAGGGCCCTTCGCGAGCGGGAGAGGCAATGAGCAGTTCTTC. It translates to CASSLGPFASGRGNEQFF.

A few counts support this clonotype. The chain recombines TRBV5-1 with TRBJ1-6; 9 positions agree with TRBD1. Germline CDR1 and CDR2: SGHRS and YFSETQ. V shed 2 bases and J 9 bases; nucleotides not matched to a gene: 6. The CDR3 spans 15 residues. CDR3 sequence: CASSLTGQGSSPLHF. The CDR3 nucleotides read TGCGCCAGCAGCTTAACTGGACAGGGGTCTTCACCCCTCCACTTT.

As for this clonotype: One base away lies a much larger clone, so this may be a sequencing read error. CDR3 amino acids: CASSKGPILGTQYF. In DNA form, the CDR3 reads TGTGCCAGCAGTAAGGGGCCTATTCTCGGGACCCAGTACTTC. The chain carries TRBV27 and TRBJ2-5, with a possible D match to TRBD1 (5 bases). The CDR3 totals 14 residues. Deletions cut 5 bases from V and 7 bases from J, with 17 bases between. Germline loops: CDR1 MNHEY, CDR2 SMNVEV (reference sequence).

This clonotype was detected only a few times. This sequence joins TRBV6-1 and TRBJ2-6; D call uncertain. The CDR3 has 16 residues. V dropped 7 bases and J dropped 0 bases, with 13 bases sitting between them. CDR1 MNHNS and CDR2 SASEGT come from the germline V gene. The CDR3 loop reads CASNPKSSSGANVLTF. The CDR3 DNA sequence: TGTGCCAGCAACCCTAAGTCCAGCTCTGGGGCCAACGTCCTGACTTTC.

The CDR3 DNA reads as TGTGCCAGCAGTGAAGCCGGGGGATTACAGGCCCCGAGGTTAGAGACCCAGTACTTC. This translates into CASSEAGGLQAPRLETQYF. J is TRBJ2-5 and V is TRBV2; D might be TRBD2 (6 bases). The CDR3 consists of 19 residues. V shed 0 bases and J shed 4 bases, with 24 bases lying between them. Germline V gives CDR1 SNHLY, CDR2 FYNNEI.